The clone carrying this T cell receptor beta chain has just one count. The antigen remains unidentified. The CDR3 has 15 amino acids. Trimming removed 0 bases from V and 5 bases from J, with 13 bases in between. The germline V gene has CDR1 GTSNPN and CDR2 SVGIG (reference sequence). PCR primers comprised 60 Vbeta and 13 Jbeta primers. Measured with immunoSEQ multiplex PCR; TCRdb has only the in-frame clones, and not every one. The table records just over 200,000 clones, approximately 85% of them present only once. This specimen comes from a study of cytomegalovirus exposure and HLA in healthy donors. The study, taken as a whole, reports: For TCR beta chains, V- and J-gene trimming was later linked to a missense DCLRE1C variant. By a later analysis, the bulk of CMV-associated TCR beta chains appeared HLA-restricted.

The chain recombines TRBV30 with TRBJ2-2; a weak D match, TRBD2 (5 bases). Sequenced material: PBMCs. The source of this sequence is a woman aged 40 to 50 in good health and CMV-seronegative. This CDR3 is CAWSVAARLTGELFF. CDR3 bases: TGTGCCTGGAGTGTAGCGGCCAGGCTAACCGGGGAGCTGTTTTTT.